This T cell receptor (beta chain) was identified in a study of OX40 agonist ivuxolimab in advanced cancers. Study information: Ivuxolimab, which is an agonistic anti-OX40 (CD134) antibody, was administered to the patients. Patients were treated with intravenous ivuxolimab, dosed at 0.01 to 10 mg/kg and infused every 2 weeks. Study-wide results and caveats: On average, CD8+ T cells had more expanded clones than CD4+. Among the lowest levels of clonal expansion were found in partial responders at 0.1-3.0 mg/kg.

The method was immunoSEQ multiplex PCR; TCRdb's version includes in-frame clones alone and lacks a portion of them. Found here are 45,000 to 65,000 clones, 84% of them singletons; the top ten hold around 13%. On this clone: Its antigen is not known.

The CDR3 contains 17 residues. Germline values: CDR1 ENHRY, CDR2 SYGVKD. V lost 4 bases and J lost 5; bases outside the gene matches: 8. This chain uses TRBV10-3 with TRBJ2-2; 12 positions match TRBD2. The receptor's source is an adult with an advanced solid tumor such as melanoma, head and neck, liver or kidney cancer. Specimen: CD4+ or CD8+ T cells sorted from blood, collected in a trial of the OX40 agonist ivuxolimab. In DNA, the CDR3 is TGTGCCATCAGTGGGGCTAGCGGGAGGGCCACGACCGGGGAGCTGTTTTTT. It specifies CAISGASGRATTGELFF.